Shown below are 26 T cell receptor beta chains from a single sample sequenced in a study of T cells in Graves' hyperthyroidism and ophthalmopathy. RNA transcripts served as the template for amplifying TCR beta CDR3 regions. An initial round of RT-PCR targeting the TCR CDR3 relied on the HTBI primer set. TCRdb recomputed calls from the multiplex PCR reads with MiXCR, one row per CDR3 protein. The sample holds a few hundred thousand distinct CDR3 sequences; roughly 15% are singletons and the top ten take about 30%. Sequencing was carried out using blood. The source of these receptors is a woman aged 45-59 years with Graves' hyperthyroidism that later progressed to Graves' ophthalmopathy.

This sequence joins TRBV19 and TRBJ1-5, with a possible D match to TRBD1 (5 bases). The germline V and J ends were trimmed by 8 bases and 0 bases, with 17 bases remaining between them. The CDR3 is made up of 16 amino acids. Germline V gene lookup returns CDR1 LNHDA and CDR2 SQIVND (reference sequence). The CDR3 spells CASSPGRLYSNQPQHF. Here the CDR3 DNA reads TGTGCCAGTTCCCCGGGACGCCTCTATAGCAATCAGCCCCAGCATTTT.

As concerns this clonotype: A single base separates this from a much larger clone, so it may be a read error. This chain connects TRBV6-1 to TRBJ2-7; the D is unclear. V gave up 7 bases and J gave up 5 bases, with 15 bases separating them. The germline V gene encodes CDR1 MNHNS and CDR2 SASEGT. This CDR3 is built from 13 residues. CDR3 in DNA: TGTGCCAGCAATCCAGGAAGGCGGCACGAGCAGTACTTC. Translated: CASNPGRRHEQYF.

This clonotype was recorded at least ten times. V gene TRBV11-3 combines with J gene TRBJ1-1; D gene uncertain. Trimming took 3 bases from V and 6 from J, leaving 11 bases between them. Germline values: CDR1 SGHNT, CDR2 YENEEA. The CDR3 contains 13 residues. The CDR3 nucleotides read TGTGCCAGCAGCTTCCGGCCGGGCGCTGAAGCTTTCTTT. This gives the protein CASSFRPGAEAFF. The full variable domain, with the rest looked up from reference TRBV11-3 and TRBJ1-1, is EAGVVQSPRYKIIEKKQPVAFWCNPISGHNTLYWYLQNLGQGPELLIRYENEEAVDDSQLPKDRFSAERLKGVDSTLKIQPAELGDSAVYLCASSFRPGAEAFFGQGTRLTVV.

The rearrangement links TRBV4-2 to TRBJ1-1, with D perhaps matching TRBD1 (5 bases). V lost 2 bases, J lost 1 base, and 11 bases lay in between. The CDR3 covers 15 residues. The germline V gene has CDR1 LGHNA and CDR2 YNFKEQ. CDR3 protein: CASSQSDGQNTEAFF. The CDR3 DNA reads TGTGCCAGCAGCCAATCCGACGGACAGAACACTGAAGCTTTCTTT.

This clonotype showed up many times. The J gene is TRBJ2-3, the V gene TRBV28, with 8 positions matching TRBD2. Germline CDR1 is MDHEN and CDR2 is SYDVKM. V lost 3 bases, J lost 2 bases, and 7 bases stayed unmatched. The CDR3 runs to 16 residues. CDR3 bases: TGTGCCAGCAGTTTTCGTCGGGAGGGGTACACAGATACGCAGTATTTT. Amino acid sequence: CASSFRREGYTDTQYF.

The rearrangement uses TRBV10-3 and TRBJ2-7; D perhaps matches TRBD1 (6 bases). CDR1 ENHRY and CDR2 SYGVKD come from the germline V gene. The V and J ends lost 4 bases and 3 bases respectively, with 10 bases between them. The CDR3 is made up of 13 amino acids. The CDR3 is CAISGGLVYEQYF. The CDR3 nucleotides read TGTGCCATCAGTGGGGGGCTAGTCTACGAGCAGTACTTC.

In this sample, this clonotype turned up a few times. The chain couples TRBV9 to TRBJ2-4; D possibly corresponds to TRBD2 (7 bases). Germline CDR1 and CDR2: SGDLS and YYNGEE. Trimming took 0 bases from V and 7 from J, leaving 14 bases between them. This CDR3 is built from 15 residues. The CDR3 region is CASSVGAGQRNIQYF. CDR3 in DNA: TGTGCCAGCAGCGTAGGAGCGGGACAAAGGAACATTCAGTACTTC. Complete variable domain (other parts from reference TRBV9 and TRBJ2-4): DSGVTQTPKHLITATGQRVTLRCSPRSGDLSVYWYQQSLDQGLQFLIQYYNGEERAKGNILERFSAQQFPDLHSELNLSSLELGDSALYFCASSVGAGQRNIQYFGAGTRLSVL.

In this sample, this clonotype turned up many times. The chain has TRBV4-1 and TRBJ2-5, with 9 bases matching TRBD1. Germline trimming cut 0 bases from V and 6 bases from J; bases unmatched to any gene: 5. CDR3 size: 15 residues. The V gene's germline CDR1 is MGHRA and CDR2 YSYEKL. Here the CDR3 DNA reads TGCGCCAGCAGCCAAGAACGGACAGGGGCGAAGACCCAGTACTTC. Amino acid sequence: CASSQERTGAKTQYF.

This clonotype has just a few counts. The chain couples TRBV7-9 to TRBJ2-2; 7 nucleotides agree with TRBD2. The junction had 9 bases not matched to a gene; V was cut back by 4 bases and J by 4 bases. The CDR3 extends over 16 amino acids. CDR1 SEHNR and CDR2 FQNEAQ come from the germline V gene (reference sequence). The CDR3 is CASSSMDLAATGELFF. The CDR3 coding sequence is TGTGCCAGCAGCTCTATGGATCTAGCGGCCACCGGGGAGCTGTTTTTT. The full variable domain, completed using reference TRBV7-9 and TRBJ2-2, is DTGVSQNPRHKITKRGQNVTFRCDPISEHNRLYWYRQTLGQGPEFLTYFQNEAQLEKSRLLSDRFSAERPKGSFSTLEIQRTEQGDSAMYLCASSSMDLAATGELFFGEGSRLTVL.

With respect to this clonotype: This could be a read error, since a much larger clone is one nucleotide away. The rearrangement links TRBV5-6 to TRBJ2-5; 8 nucleotides line up with TRBD1. The CDR3 contains 15 residues. The germline V gene has CDR1 SGHDT and CDR2 YYEEEE. The CDR3 reads CASGFAGGMAETQYF. DNA for the CDR3: TGTGCCAGCGGCTTTGCAGGGGGCATGGCAGAGACCCAGTACTTC. Together with reference TRBV5-6 and TRBJ2-5, the CDR3 gives the full variable domain: DAGVTQSPTHLIKTRGQQVTLRCSPKSGHDTVSWYQQALGQGPQFIFQYYEEEERQRGNFPDRFSGHQFPNYSSELNVNALLLGDSALYLCASGFAGGMAETQYFGPGTRLLVL.

This clonotype was detected ten times or more. V is TRBV18 and J is TRBJ2-1, with 14 nucleotides matching TRBD2. The CDR3 extends over 16 amino acids. Per germline, CDR1 KGHSH and CDR2 LQKENI. The V and J ends lost 3 bases and 4 bases, in that order; junction bases with no gene match: 2. The CDR3 nucleotides read TGTGCCAGCTCACCTCGGACTAGCGGGAGGTACAATGAGCAGTTCTTC. Residues: CASSPRTSGRYNEQFF.

V gene TRBV14 combines with J gene TRBJ2-1; no clear D gene. Germline assignment: CDR1 SGHDN and CDR2 FVKESK. Trimming left V 0 bases short and J 15 bases short, with 12 bases between. The CDR3 consists of 12 residues. The CDR3 protein is CASSQEPLRWFF. In DNA form, the CDR3 reads TGTGCCAGCAGCCAAGAGCCCCTACGCTGGTTCTTC. Together with reference TRBV14 and TRBJ2-1, the CDR3 gives the full variable domain: EAGVTQFPSHSVIEKGQTVTLRCDPISGHDNLYWYRRVMGKEIKFLLHFVKESKQDESGMPNNRFLAERTGGTYSTLKVQPAELEDSGVYFCASSQEPLRWFFGPGTRLTVL.

The chain carries TRBV19 and TRBJ1-2; D gene uncertain. Germline loops: CDR1 LNHDA, CDR2 SQIVND (reference sequence). V lost 5 bases and J lost 3, with 7 bases in between. CDR3 length: 12 residues. CDR3 in DNA: TGTGCCAGTAGTCTCGGGTACTATGGCTACACCTTC. Its protein product is CASSLGYYGYTF.

This clonotype was seen at least ten times. V and J are TRBV11-1 and TRBJ2-7; 10 positions match TRBD2. The junction had 6 bases not matched to a gene; V was cut back by 8 bases and J by 2 bases. The CDR3 sequence is 14 residues long. The germline CDR1 and CDR2 sequences are SGHAT and FQDESV (reference sequence). The CDR3 coding sequence is TGTGCCAGCTCCCCTAGCGGGAGAGCCTACGAGCAGTACTTC. Its protein product is CASSPSGRAYEQYF.

This clonotype showed up many times. V gene TRBV30 combines with J gene TRBJ1-1; D may be TRBD1 (6 bases). V dropped 0 bases and J dropped 2 bases, with 16 bases sitting between them. Germline V gives CDR1 GTSNPN, CDR2 SVGIG (reference sequence). CDR3 length equals 16 residues. The CDR3 DNA reads TGTGCCTGGAGTGTACCGGACAGAGAATTAAACACTGAAGCTTTCTTT. Its translation is CAWSVPDRELNTEAFF.

V gene TRBV6-1 combines with J gene TRBJ2-3; 12 bases fit TRBD2. This CDR3 has 17 residues. V lost 2 bases to trimming and J lost 8 bases; unmatched junction nucleotides: 11. Per the germline V gene, CDR1 is MNHNS and CDR2 is SASEGT. This CDR3 is CASSEWASGRAQVTQYF. CDR3 nucleotide sequence: TGTGCCAGCAGTGAATGGGCTAGCGGGAGGGCCCAAGTTACGCAGTATTTT.

The chain uses TRBV20-1 and TRBJ2-6; no definite D call. Germline CDR1 and CDR2: DFQATT and SNEGSKA (reference sequence). V was trimmed by 4 bases and J by 0 bases, leaving 13 bases between them. The CDR3 runs 16 residues. CDR3 DNA sequence: TGCAGTGCTAAAGGCACAGTCCTCTCTGGGGCCAACGTCCTGACTTTC. Its translation is CSAKGTVLSGANVLTF.

This clonotype was detected many times. The J gene is TRBJ2-5, the V gene TRBV28; TRBD2 matches 8 bases. The CDR3 covers 14 residues. CDR1 and CDR2 (germline): MDHEN, SYDVKM. V was pared by 5 bases and J by 3 bases, with 5 bases of the junction left unmatched. The CDR3 reads CASSSGSRKETQYF. CDR3 nucleotides: TGTGCCAGCAGTAGCGGGAGCCGAAAAGAGACCCAGTACTTC.

The rearrangement joins TRBV30 to TRBJ2-7, with D perhaps TRBD1 (5 bases). From germline, CDR1 is GTSNPN and CDR2 SVGIG (reference sequence). The V gene lost 3 bases and the J gene lost 6 bases, with 27 bases spanning the gap. CDR3 length equals 17 residues. Here the CDR3 DNA reads TGTGCCTGGAGCCGCACGACAAGCCCCCTAAGGGGCGGCGAGCAGTACTTC. It specifies CAWSRTTSPLRGGEQYF.

This clonotype has at least ten counts. The chain employs TRBV3-1 and TRBJ2-4, with 7 bases fitting TRBD1. This CDR3 region has 15 residues. Germline V gene data show CDR1 as LGHDT and CDR2 as YNNKEL (reference sequence). V gave up 0 bases and J gave up 8 bases; unmatched junction bases: 7. The CDR3 bases are TGTGCCAGCAGCCAAGATGGAGGCCAGGGGGACATTCAGTACTTC. It yields the protein CASSQDGGQGDIQYF.

At least ten counts were recorded for this clonotype. This CDR3 reads CASSYSWGGTYEQYF. The CDR3 DNA sequence: TGTGCCAGCAGTTACTCGTGGGGCGGGACCTACGAGCAGTACTTC. The V call is TRBV6-5, the J call TRBJ2-7; possible D gene TRBD2, 6 bases. The CDR3 runs to 15 residues. The germline V and J ends were trimmed by 0 bases and 2 bases, with 11 bases remaining between them. Germline CDR1 reads MNHEY; CDR2 reads SVGAGI.

Many counts were recorded for this clonotype. The chain uses TRBV5-1 and TRBJ1-2; tentatively, D is TRBD1 (5 bases). Per germline, CDR1 SGHRS and CDR2 YFSETQ. This CDR3 has 13 amino acids. Trimming took off 5 bases at V and 1 base at J, with 9 bases between the two ends. For the CDR3, the DNA is TGCGCCAGCAGGGAGACAGATAACTATGGCTACACCTTC. This encodes CASRETDNYGYTF. Based on the CDR3 plus reference TRBV5-1 and TRBJ1-2, the full variable domain is KAGVTQTPRYLIKTRGQQVTLSCSPISGHRSVSWYQQTPGQGLQFLFEYFSETQRNKGNFPGRFSGRQFSNSRSEMNVSTLELGDSALYLCASRETDNYGYTFGSGTRLTVV.

The V gene is TRBV12-3 or TRBV12-4, the J gene TRBJ2-2, with D hard to call. This CDR3 has 11 residues. Deletions cut 7 bases from V and 5 bases from J, with 5 bases between. CDR3 sequence reads: CASIYTGELFF. The CDR3 coding sequence is TGTGCCAGCATTTATACCGGGGAGCTGTTTTTT.

V gene TRBV4-2 combines with J gene TRBJ2-1; TRBD2 agrees at 7 bases. CDR3 size: 16 residues. Germline-derived CDR1 and CDR2 are LGHNA and YNFKEQ. V was pared by 3 bases and J by 3 bases, with 8 bases of the junction left unmatched. The CDR3 DNA sequence: TGTGCCAGCAGCCAGGAATCCAGCGGGAACTACAATGAGCAGTTCTTC. Its protein product is CASSQESSGNYNEQFF.

There are a few counts of this clonotype. The V call is TRBV9, the J call TRBJ2-5; TRBD2 matches 7 bases. The CDR3 sequence is 16 residues long. The germline V gene has CDR1 SGDLS and CDR2 YYNGEE. The V and J ends lost 2 bases and 5 bases, in that order; junction bases with no gene match: 12. This chain's CDR3 is CASSVPPSGTAETQYF. CDR3 bases: TGTGCCAGCAGCGTCCCTCCTAGCGGAACGGCGGAGACCCAGTACTTC.

This clonotype appeared many times. The chain carries TRBV7-9 and TRBJ1-2; no definite D call. V gave up 1 base and J gave up 4 bases, with 7 bases separating them. The CDR3 runs to 13 residues. Germline values: CDR1 SEHNR, CDR2 FQNEAQ (reference sequence). The CDR3 protein is CASSLESVYGYTF. As DNA, the CDR3 is TGTGCCAGCAGCTTAGAAAGTGTCTATGGCTACACCTTC.